The T cell receptor (beta chain) described here comes from a study of cytomegalovirus exposure and HLA in healthy donors. General study points: Later analysis suggested links between common viral pathogens and several top significant clusters. Some TCR beta chains (164 of them) were listed as cytomegalovirus-associated.

13 Jbeta primers and 60 Vbeta primers were used for the PCR. The assay was immunoSEQ multiplex PCR, and TCRdb's table has in-frame clones only and misses some. In the table there are 160,000 or so clones, about four fifths of which are singletons. This clone was picked up one time. Its antigen remains unknown. The sequencing input was PBMCs. The TCR was taken from a woman aged 50 to 65 in good health and CMV-seronegative.

The CDR3 loop is CASSSRGGPGNEQFF. The CDR3 bases are TGTGCCAGCAGTTCCCGAGGAGGCCCCGGCAATGAGCAGTTCTTC. The chain joins TRBV27 to TRBJ2-1; TRBD2 is a possible D gene (5 bases). The CDR3 is made up of 15 amino acids. CDR1 and CDR2 (germline): MNHEY, SMNVEV (reference sequence). Trimming took 4 bases from V and 6 from J, leaving 16 bases between them.